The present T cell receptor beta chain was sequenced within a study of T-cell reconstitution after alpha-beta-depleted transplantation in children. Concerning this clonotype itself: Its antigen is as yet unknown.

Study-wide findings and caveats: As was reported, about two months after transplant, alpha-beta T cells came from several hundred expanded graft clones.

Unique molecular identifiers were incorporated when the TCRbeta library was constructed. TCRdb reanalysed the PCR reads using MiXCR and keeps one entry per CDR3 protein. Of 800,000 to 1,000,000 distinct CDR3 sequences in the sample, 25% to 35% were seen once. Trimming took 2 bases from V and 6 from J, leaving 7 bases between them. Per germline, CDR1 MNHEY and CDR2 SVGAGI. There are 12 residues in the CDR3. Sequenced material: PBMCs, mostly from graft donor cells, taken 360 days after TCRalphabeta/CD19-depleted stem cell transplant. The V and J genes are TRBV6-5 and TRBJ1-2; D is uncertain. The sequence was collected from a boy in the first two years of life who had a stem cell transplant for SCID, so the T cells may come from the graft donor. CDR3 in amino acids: CASSYMRDGYTF. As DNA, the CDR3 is TGTGCCAGCAGTTACATGAGGGATGGCTACACCTTC.